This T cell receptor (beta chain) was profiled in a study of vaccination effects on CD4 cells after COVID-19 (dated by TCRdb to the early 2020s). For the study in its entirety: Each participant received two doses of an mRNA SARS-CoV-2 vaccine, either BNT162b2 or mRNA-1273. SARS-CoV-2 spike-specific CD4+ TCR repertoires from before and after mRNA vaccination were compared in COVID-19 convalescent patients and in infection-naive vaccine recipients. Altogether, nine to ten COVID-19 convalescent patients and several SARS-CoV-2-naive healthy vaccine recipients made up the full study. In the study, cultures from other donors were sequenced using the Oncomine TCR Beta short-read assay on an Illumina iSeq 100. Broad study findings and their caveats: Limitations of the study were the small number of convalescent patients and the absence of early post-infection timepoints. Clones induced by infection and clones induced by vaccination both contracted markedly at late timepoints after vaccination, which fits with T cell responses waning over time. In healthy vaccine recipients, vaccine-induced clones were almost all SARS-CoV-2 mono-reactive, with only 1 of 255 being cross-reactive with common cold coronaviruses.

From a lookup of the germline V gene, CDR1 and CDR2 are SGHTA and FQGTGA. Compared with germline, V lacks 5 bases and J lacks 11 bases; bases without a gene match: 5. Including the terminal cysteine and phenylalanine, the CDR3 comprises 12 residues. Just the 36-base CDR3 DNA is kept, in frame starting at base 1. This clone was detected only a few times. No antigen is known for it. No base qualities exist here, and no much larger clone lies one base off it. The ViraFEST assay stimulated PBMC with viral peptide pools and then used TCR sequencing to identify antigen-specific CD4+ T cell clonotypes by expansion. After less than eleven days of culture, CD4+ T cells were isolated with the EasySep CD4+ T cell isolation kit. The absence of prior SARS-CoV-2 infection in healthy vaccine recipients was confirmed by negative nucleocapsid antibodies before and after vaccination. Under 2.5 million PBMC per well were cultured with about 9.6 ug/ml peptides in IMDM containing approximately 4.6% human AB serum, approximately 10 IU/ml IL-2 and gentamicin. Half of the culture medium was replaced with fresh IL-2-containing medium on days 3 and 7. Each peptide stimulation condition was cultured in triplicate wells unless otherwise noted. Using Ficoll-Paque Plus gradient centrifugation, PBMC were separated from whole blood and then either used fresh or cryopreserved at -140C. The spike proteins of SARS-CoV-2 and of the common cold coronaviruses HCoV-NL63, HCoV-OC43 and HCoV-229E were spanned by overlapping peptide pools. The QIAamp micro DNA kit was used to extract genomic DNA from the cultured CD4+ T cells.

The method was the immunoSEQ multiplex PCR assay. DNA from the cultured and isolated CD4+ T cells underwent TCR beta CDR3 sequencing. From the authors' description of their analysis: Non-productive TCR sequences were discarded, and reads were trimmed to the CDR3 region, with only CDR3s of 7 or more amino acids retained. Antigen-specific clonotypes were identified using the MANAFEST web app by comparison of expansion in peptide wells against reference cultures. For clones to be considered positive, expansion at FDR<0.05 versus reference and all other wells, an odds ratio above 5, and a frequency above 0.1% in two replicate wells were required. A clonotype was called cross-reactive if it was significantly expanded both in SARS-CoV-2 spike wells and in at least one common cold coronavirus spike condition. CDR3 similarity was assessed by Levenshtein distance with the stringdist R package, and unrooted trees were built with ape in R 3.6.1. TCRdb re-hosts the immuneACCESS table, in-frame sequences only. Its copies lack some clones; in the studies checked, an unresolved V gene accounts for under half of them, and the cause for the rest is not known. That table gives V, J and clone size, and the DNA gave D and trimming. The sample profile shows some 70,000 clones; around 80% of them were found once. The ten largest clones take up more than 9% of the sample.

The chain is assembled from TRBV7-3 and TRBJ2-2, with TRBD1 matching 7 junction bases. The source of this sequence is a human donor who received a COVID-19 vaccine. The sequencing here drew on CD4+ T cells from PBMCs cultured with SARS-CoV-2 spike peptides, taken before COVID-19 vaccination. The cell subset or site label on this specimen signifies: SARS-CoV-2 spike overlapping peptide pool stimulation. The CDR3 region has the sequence CASSPDRAELFF. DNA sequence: TGTGCCAGCAGCCCTGACAGGGCTGAGCTGTTTTTT. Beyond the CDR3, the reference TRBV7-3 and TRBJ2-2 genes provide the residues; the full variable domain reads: GAGVSQTPSNKVTEKGKYVELRCDPISGHTALYWYRQSLGQGPEFLIYFQGTGAADDSGLPNDRFFAVRPEGSVSTLKIQRTERGDSAVYLCASSPDRAELFFGEGSRLTVL.